The T cell receptor (beta chain) described here comes from a study of vaccination effects on CD4 cells after COVID-19. Study-wide background: Researchers obtained post-vaccine samples at a median of 72 days past the second dose. Broader study findings: Convalescent patients numbered few in the study; early post-infection timepoints were missing entirely.

Here immunoSEQ multiplex PCR was the method, and the copy in TCRdb shows in-frame clones only, minus some. In the table there are tens of thousands of clones, roughly 80% of which are singletons. Germline V CDR1 and CDR2: SGDLS, YYNGEE. V lost 4 bases and J 5 bases, leaving 15 bases between the germline ends. The CDR3 sequence is 14 residues long. As for this clone: Its antigen is not identified.

A roughly 10-day culture period preceded the isolation of CD4+ T cells. All study participants received two doses of BNT162b2 or mRNA-1273 vaccine. Vaccinees lacked prior SARS-CoV-2 infection and tested negative for nucleocapsid antibodies. On day 3 and again on day 7, half the medium was replaced with IL-2 medium. The chain couples TRBV9 to TRBJ2-5; D is unresolved. The receptor was derived from a human donor who received a COVID-19 vaccine. This specimen consisted of CD4+ T cells from PBMCs cultured without peptide, obtained after COVID-19 vaccination. The CDR3 nucleotides read TGTGCCAGCAGCCCGGCGCGGCGGTGGGAGACCCAGTACTTC. It yields the protein CASSPARRWETQYF.